This TCR beta chain was identified during a study of T-cell reconstitution after alpha-beta-depleted transplantation in children. During its preparation, the TCRbeta library received unique molecular identifiers. TCRdb reprocessed the PCR reads with MiXCR, giving one entry per CDR3 protein. Of 550,000 to 600,000 distinct CDR3 sequences detected, more than 20% appear once; the ten largest clones hold approximately 14%. Germline V lookup: CDR1 MNHNS, CDR2 SASEGT. CDR3 size: 13 residues. Trimming took 6 bases from V and 8 from J, leaving 16 bases between them. Study-level points and caveats: Expanded graft clones, several hundred of them, were reportedly the source of alpha-beta T cells about two months after transplant. The main origin of T-cell counts and diversity one year after transplant was newly produced T cells. Diversity of TCRbeta at day 60 was high in some patients, arising from surviving recipient T cells and thymic progenitors.

On this clonotype: Its antigen is not identified.

The chain carries TRBV6-1 and TRBJ1-2; D uncertain. The sample was PBMCs, mostly from graft donor cells, taken 360 days after TCRalphabeta/CD19-depleted stem cell transplant. The source of this sequence is a boy in the first two years of life who had a stem cell transplant for acute myeloid leukemia, so the T cells may come from the graft donor. CDR3 region: CASRPFLPMGYTF. As DNA, the CDR3 is TGTGCCAGCAGACCATTTCTGCCCATGGGCTACACCTTC.